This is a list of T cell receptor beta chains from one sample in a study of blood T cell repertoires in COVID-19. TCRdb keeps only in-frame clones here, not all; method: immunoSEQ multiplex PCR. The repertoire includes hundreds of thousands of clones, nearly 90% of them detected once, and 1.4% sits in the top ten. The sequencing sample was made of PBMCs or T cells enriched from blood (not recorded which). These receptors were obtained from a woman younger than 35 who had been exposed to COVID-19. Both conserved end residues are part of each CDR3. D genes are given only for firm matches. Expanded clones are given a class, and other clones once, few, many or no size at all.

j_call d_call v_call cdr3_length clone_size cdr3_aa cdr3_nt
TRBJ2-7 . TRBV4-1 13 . CASSQEGPYEQYF TGCGCCAGCAGCCAGGAGGGCCCCTACGAGCAGTACTTC
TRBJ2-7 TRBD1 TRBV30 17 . CAWNRQGSTLISYEQYF TGTGCCTGGAACAGACAGGGATCTACACTTATCTCCTACGAGCAGTACTTC
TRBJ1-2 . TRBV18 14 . CASSPPGYRDGYTF TGTGCCAGCTCACCACCGGGCTACAGGGATGGCTACACCTTC
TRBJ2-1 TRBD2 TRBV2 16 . CASRLGWAGDQNEQFF TGTGCCAGCAGACTGGGATGGGCGGGAGATCAGAATGAGCAGTTCTTC
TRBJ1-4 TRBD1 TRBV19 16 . CASSSVGAGGREKLFF TGTGCCAGTAGTTCGGTTGGGGCAGGGGGAAGAGAAAAACTGTTTTTT
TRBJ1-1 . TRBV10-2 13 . CASSEWANTEAFF TGCGCCAGCAGTGAGTGGGCGAACACTGAAGCTTTCTTT
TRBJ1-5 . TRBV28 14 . CASSYGLGNQPQHF TGTGCCAGCAGTTATGGGCTGGGCAATCAGCCCCAGCATTTT
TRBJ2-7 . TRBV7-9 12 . CASSPLASEQYF TGTGCCAGCAGTCCGCTAGCTAGCGAGCAGTACTTC
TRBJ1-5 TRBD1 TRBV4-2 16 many CASSQDSGQVNQPQHF TGTGCCAGCAGCCAAGATAGTGGACAGGTCAATCAGCCCCAGCATTTT
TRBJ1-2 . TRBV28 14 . CASSADLINYGYTF TGTGCCAGCAGTGCCGACTTGATTAACTATGGCTACACCTTC
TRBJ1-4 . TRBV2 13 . CASSEGFNEKLFF TGTGCCAGCAGTGAGGGCTTTAATGAAAAACTGTTTTTT
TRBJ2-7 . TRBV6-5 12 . CASSYQGYEQYF TGTGCCAGCAGTTATCAGGGGTACGAGCAGTACTTC
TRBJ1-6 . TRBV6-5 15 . CASSYSPTARRPLHF TGTGCCAGCAGTTACTCCCCGACAGCTCGAAGACCCCTCCACTTT
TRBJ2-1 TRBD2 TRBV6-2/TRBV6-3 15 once CASSWTSGVRGEQFF TGTGCCAGCAGTTGGACTAGCGGGGTAAGGGGTGAGCAGTTCTTC
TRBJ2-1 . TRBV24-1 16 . CATSGEGGPHYNEQFF TGTGCCACCAGTGGGGAGGGGGGTCCTCACTACAATGAGCAGTTCTTC
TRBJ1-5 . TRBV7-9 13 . CASSQAGDQPQHF TGTGCCAGCAGCCAAGCAGGGGATCAGCCCCAGCATTTT
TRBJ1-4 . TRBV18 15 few CASSPQRQDNEKLFF TGTGCCAGCTCACCACAACGGCAGGATAATGAAAAACTGTTTTTT
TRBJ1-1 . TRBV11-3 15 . CASSPGGAGDTEAFF TGTGCCAGCAGCCCTGGGGGGGCCGGGGACACTGAAGCTTTCTTT
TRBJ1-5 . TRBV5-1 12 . CASSFDGQPQHF TGCGCCAGCAGCTTCGACGGGCAGCCCCAGCATTTT
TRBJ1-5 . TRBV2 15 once CASSVLGFGNQPQHF TGTGCCAGCAGTGTTCTAGGTTTTGGCAATCAGCCCCAGCATTTT
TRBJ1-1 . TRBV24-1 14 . CATSDPGGGTEAFF TGTGCCACCAGTGACCCCGGCGGGGGCACTGAAGCTTTCTTT
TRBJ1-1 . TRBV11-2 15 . CASSLDLRRNSEAFF TGTGCCAGCAGCTTAGATCTGAGGAGGAACTCTGAAGCTTTCTTT
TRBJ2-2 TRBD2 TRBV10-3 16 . CAISGSTSGGAGELFF TGTGCCATCAGTGGCTCTACTAGCGGGGGGGCCGGGGAGCTGTTTTTT